This paragraph reports one TCR beta chain. The read gets to within 3 residues of the CDR3 end, and the germline J gene fills in the rest. Data came from immunoSEQ multiplex PCR; TCRdb stores just in-frame clones and leaves some out. The table for this sample gives about 28,000 clones. Cervical HPV DNA detected by MY09/MY11 PCR, typed by dot-blot. The J segment lost 4 bases and the V segment lost 6 bases, leaving 6 bases of the junction unmatched. The CDR3 runs to 14 residues. The data were taken from a study of T cells in women clearing cervical HPV infection. Overall study context: Controls were women whose single incident HPV16 infection cleared within 12 months without precancer or cancer.

Material for sequencing was blood buffy coat. The sequence was collected from a woman aged 18-70 years with a cervical HPV16 infection that either progressed to CIN3+ or cleared (not recorded which). The chain couples TRBV12-3 or TRBV12-4 to TRBJ2-5; TRBD1 agrees at 9 bases. CDR3 sequence reads: CASRIQGAGETQYF. The CDR3 bases that were read are TGTGCCAGCAGAATACAGGGGGCAGGAGAGACC.